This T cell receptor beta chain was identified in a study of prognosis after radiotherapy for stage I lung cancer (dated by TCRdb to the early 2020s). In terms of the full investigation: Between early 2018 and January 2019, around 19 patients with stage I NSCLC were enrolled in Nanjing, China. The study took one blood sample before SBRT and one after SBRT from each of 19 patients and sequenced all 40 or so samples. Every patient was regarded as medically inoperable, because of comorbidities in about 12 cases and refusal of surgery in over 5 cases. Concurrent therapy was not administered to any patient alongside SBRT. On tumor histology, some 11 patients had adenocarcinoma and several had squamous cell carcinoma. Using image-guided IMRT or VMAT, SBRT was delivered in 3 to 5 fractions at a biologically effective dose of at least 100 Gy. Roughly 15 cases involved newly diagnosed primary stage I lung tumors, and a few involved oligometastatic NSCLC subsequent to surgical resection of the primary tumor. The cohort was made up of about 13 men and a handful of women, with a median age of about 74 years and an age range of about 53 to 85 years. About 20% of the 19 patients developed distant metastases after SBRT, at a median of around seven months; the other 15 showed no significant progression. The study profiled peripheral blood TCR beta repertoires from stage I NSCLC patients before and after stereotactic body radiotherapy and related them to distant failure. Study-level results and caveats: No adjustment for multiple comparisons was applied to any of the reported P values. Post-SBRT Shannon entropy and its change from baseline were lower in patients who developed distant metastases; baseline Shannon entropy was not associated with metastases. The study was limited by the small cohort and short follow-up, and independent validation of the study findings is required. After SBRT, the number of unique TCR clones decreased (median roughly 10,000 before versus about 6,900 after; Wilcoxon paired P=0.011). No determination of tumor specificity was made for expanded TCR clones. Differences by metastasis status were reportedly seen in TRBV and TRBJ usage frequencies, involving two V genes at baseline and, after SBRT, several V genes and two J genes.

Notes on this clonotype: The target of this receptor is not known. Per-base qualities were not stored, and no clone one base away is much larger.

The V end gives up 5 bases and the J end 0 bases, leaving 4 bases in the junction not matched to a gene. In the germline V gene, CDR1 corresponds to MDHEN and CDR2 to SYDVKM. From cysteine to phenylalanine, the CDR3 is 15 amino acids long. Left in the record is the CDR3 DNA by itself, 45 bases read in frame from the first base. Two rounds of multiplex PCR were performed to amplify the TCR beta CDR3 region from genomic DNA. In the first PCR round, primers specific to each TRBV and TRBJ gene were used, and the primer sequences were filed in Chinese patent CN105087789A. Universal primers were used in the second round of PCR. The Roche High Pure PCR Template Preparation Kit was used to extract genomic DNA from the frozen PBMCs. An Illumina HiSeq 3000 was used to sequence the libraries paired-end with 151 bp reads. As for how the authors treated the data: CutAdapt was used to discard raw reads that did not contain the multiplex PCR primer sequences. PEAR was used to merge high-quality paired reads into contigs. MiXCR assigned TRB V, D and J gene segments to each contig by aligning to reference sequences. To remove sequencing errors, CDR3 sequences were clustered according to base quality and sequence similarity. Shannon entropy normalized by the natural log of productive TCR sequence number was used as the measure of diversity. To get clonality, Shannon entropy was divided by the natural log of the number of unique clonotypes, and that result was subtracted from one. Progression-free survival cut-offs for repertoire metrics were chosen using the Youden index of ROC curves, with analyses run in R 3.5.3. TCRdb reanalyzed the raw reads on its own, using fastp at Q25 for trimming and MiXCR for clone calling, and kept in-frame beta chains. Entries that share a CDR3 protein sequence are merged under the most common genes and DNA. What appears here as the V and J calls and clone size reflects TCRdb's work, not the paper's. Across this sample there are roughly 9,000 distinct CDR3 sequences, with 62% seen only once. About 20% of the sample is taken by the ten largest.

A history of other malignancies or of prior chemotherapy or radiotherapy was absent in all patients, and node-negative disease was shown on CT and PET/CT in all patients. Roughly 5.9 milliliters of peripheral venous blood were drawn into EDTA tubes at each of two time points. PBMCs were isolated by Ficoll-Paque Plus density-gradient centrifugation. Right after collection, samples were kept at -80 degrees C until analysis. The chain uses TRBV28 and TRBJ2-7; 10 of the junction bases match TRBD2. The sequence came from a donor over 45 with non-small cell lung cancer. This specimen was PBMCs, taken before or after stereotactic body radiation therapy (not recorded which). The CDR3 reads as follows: CASSAGLAASYEQYF. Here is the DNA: TGTGCCAGCAGTGCCGGACTAGCGGCCTCCTACGAGCAGTACTTC.